These 22 T cell receptor beta chains share one sample of origin, sequenced in a study of blood T cell repertoires in COVID-19. Only in-frame clones appear in the TCRdb table, and some are missing; sequencing was by immunoSEQ multiplex PCR. The sample has about 70,000 clones; approximately 80% are singletons. Sequenced material: peripheral blood. The receptors were gathered from a man in his 70s who had recovered from COVID-19.

The J gene is TRBJ2-2, the V gene TRBV28, with a tentative D call TRBD1 (5 bases). The V gene lost 6 bases and the J gene lost 6 bases, with 20 bases spanning the gap. The CDR3 contains 16 residues. Per germline, CDR1 MDHEN and CDR2 SYDVKM. This CDR3 is CASRSPGQGSAGELFF. The CDR3 nucleotides read TGTGCCAGCAGATCTCCTGGCCAGGGTTCCGCCGGGGAGCTGTTTTTT. The variable domain in full, with the rest retrieved from reference TRBV28 and TRBJ2-2, is DVKVTQSSRYLVKRTGEKVFLECVQDMDHENMFWYRQDPGLGLRLIYFSYDVKMKEKGDIPEGYSVSREKKERFSLILESASTNQTSMYLCASRSPGQGSAGELFFGEGSRLTVL.

This clone was detected once. J is TRBJ2-5 and V is TRBV11-3; 8 nucleotides match TRBD1. Germline CDR1 SGHNT, CDR2 YENEEA. The CDR3 has 16 amino acids. The V and J ends lost 3 bases and 2 bases, in that order; junction bases with no gene match: 8. The CDR3 nucleotides read TGTGCCAGCAGCTTGGGTGACAGGGGAAGACAAGAGACCCAGTACTTC. It encodes CASSLGDRGRQETQYF.

The J gene is TRBJ2-1, the V gene TRBV12-3 or TRBV12-4; D is perhaps TRBD2 (6 bases). This CDR3 is built from 13 residues. V was trimmed by 6 bases and J by 9 bases, leaving 15 bases between them. As DNA, the CDR3 is TGTGCCAGCAGGCCCAGCCGGGGAGGTGAGCAGTTCTTC. Residues: CASRPSRGGEQFF.

CDR3 region: CASSLEALSNEQFF. CDR3 in DNA: TGTGCCAGCAGCCTGGAAGCCCTATCCAATGAGCAGTTCTTC. This sequence joins TRBV5-4 and TRBJ2-1; no reliable D call. The CDR3 totals 14 residues. Germline V gene sequence: CDR1 SGHNT, CDR2 YYREEE (reference sequence). Trimming left V 4 bases short and J 6 bases short, with 14 bases between.

V is TRBV18 and J is TRBJ1-5; 10 nucleotides line up with TRBD1. CDR3 length: 13 residues. CDR1 is KGHSH, CDR2 LQKENI, per germline. V shed 5 bases and J 8 bases; nucleotides not matched to a gene: 3. CDR3 coding DNA: TGTGCCAGCTCAGAGACAGGGGGCGAGCCCCAGCATTTT. It encodes CASSETGGEPQHF.

This sequence joins TRBV9 and TRBJ2-7; D might be TRBD2 (6 bases). Germline V gene data show CDR1 as SGDLS and CDR2 as YYNGEE. The V end lost 0 bases, the J end lost 3 bases, and 16 bases lay between the germline ends. This CDR3 contains 16 residues. In DNA, the CDR3 is TGTGCCAGCAGCGTAGGTGGAGCTAGCGACATCTACGAGCAGTACTTC. It specifies CASSVGGASDIYEQYF.

V and J are TRBV4-3 and TRBJ1-4, with D perhaps matching TRBD1 (5 bases). Germline loops: CDR1 LGHNA, CDR2 YSLEER. There are 17 residues in the CDR3. Trimming pared 3 bases from V and 4 bases from J, leaving 18 bases between. This chain's CDR3 is CASSHQIHGRGNEKLFF. The CDR3 coding sequence is TGCGCCAGCAGCCATCAAATCCATGGGAGGGGTAATGAAAAACTGTTTTTT.

The genes are TRBV2 and TRBJ2-2; D is undetermined. Per germline, CDR1 SNHLY and CDR2 FYNNEI. V lost 5 bases and J 2 bases, leaving 3 bases between the germline ends. The CDR3 loop spans 12 amino acids. The CDR3 coding sequence is TGTGCCAGCAGTACTAACACCGGGGAGCTGTTTTTT. Translation gives CASSTNTGELFF.

The chain is built from TRBV7-3 and TRBJ1-6; tentatively, D is TRBD1 (6 bases). The CDR3 covers 13 residues. The ends were cut back, 5 bases at V and 7 bases at J, with 9 bases in the middle. CDR1 SGHTA and CDR2 FQGTGA come from the germline V gene. This CDR3 reads CASSQGQNSPLHF. The DNA for the CDR3 is TGTGCCAGCAGCCAGGGGCAGAATTCACCCCTCCACTTT.

The J gene is TRBJ1-2, the V gene TRBV5-1, with TRBD1 matching 7 bases. Germline V gene data show CDR1 as SGHRS and CDR2 as YFSETQ. Trimming took 3 bases from V and 2 from J; bases not matched to a gene: 4. The CDR3 is 14 residues long. The CDR3 DNA reads as TGCGCCAGCAGCTACGGGACAGCAAACTATGGCTACACCTTC. Its translation is CASSYGTANYGYTF.

The chain recombines TRBV11-2 with TRBJ1-1; weak D call: TRBD1 (5 bases). CDR1 and CDR2 from the germline V gene are SGHAT and FQNNGV. The CDR3 covers 13 residues. V was clipped by 6 bases and J by 4 bases, with 12 bases between them. The CDR3 region has the DNA TGTGCCAGCAGATACGGGGGGGGCACTGAAGCTTTCTTT. This translates into CASRYGGGTEAFF. Full variable domain (rest looked up from reference TRBV11-2 and TRBJ1-1): EAGVAQSPRYKIIEKRQSVAFWCNPISGHATLYWYQQILGQGPKLLIQFQNNGVVDDSQLPKDRFSAERLKGVDSTLKIQPAKLEDSAVYLCASRYGGGTEAFFGQGTRLTVV.

This clone has a single count. The J gene is TRBJ1-3, the V gene TRBV19, with D hard to call. The ends were cut back, 4 bases at V and 0 bases at J, with 10 bases in the middle. The V gene's germline CDR1 is LNHDA and CDR2 SQIVND (reference sequence). The CDR3 runs to 15 residues. CDR3 loop: CASSTWESSGNTIYF. As DNA, the CDR3 is TGTGCCAGTAGTACCTGGGAGTCCTCTGGAAACACCATATATTTT. Combining the CDR3 with reference TRBV19 and TRBJ1-3 gives the whole variable domain DGGITQSPKYLFRKEGQNVTLSCEQNLNHDAMYWYRQDPGQGLRLIYYSQIVNDFQKGDIAEGYSVSREKKESFPLTVTSAQKNPTAFYLCASSTWESSGNTIYFGEGSWLTVV.

The rearrangement uses TRBV5-4 and TRBJ2-2; TRBD2 agrees at 10 bases. The ends lost 4 bases at V and 5 bases at J; junction bases unmatched: 5. CDR1 and CDR2 from the germline V gene are SGHNT and YYREEE (reference sequence). This CDR3 spans 15 amino acids. The DNA for the CDR3 is TGTGCCAGCAGCGCACGGACTAGCGGTACCGGGGAGCTGTTTTTT. Its protein is CASSARTSGTGELFF. Filled out from reference TRBV5-4 and TRBJ2-2, the complete variable domain reads ETGVTQSPTHLIKTRGQQVTLRCSSQSGHNTVSWYQQALGQGPQFIFQYYREEENGRGNFPPRFSGLQFPNYSSELNVNALELDDSALYLCASSARTSGTGELFFGEGSRLTVL.

This sequence joins TRBV10-3 and TRBJ2-7; TRBD2 might be the D (5 bases). CDR3 length equals 14 residues. The ends were cut back, 2 bases at V and 2 bases at J, with 10 bases in the middle. In germline, CDR1 is ENHRY, CDR2 SYGVKD. CDR3 region: CAISEPRDPYEQYF. The CDR3 coding sequence is TGTGCCATCAGTGAGCCCCGGGATCCCTACGAGCAGTACTTC.

The chain recombines TRBV12-3 or TRBV12-4 with TRBJ1-2; D is uncertain. The V gene lost 1 base and the J gene lost 4 bases, with 7 bases spanning the gap. The CDR3 totals 13 residues. The DNA for the CDR3 is TGTGCCAGCAGTTTAGACGCAGGCTATGGCTACACCTTC. It is translated as CASSLDAGYGYTF.

The chain is built from TRBV7-9 and TRBJ1-4; 7 bases fit TRBD1. Germline-derived CDR1 and CDR2 are SEHNR and FQNEAQ (reference sequence). With V trimmed by 3 bases and J by 8 bases, 6 bases remained unmatched. CDR3 length: 14 amino acids. The CDR3 reads CASSLTGFGEKLFF. The CDR3 nucleotides read TGTGCCAGCAGCTTGACAGGGTTCGGAGAAAAACTGTTTTTT.

The chain uses TRBV5-1 and TRBJ2-1; a weak D match, TRBD1 (5 bases). The CDR3 totals 15 residues. Germline V gene data show CDR1 as SGHRS and CDR2 as YFSETQ. V was trimmed by 1 base and J by 7 bases, leaving 15 bases between them. CDR3 protein: CASSLRTPQMNEQFF. CDR3 bases: TGCGCCAGCAGCTTGAGGACACCACAGATGAATGAGCAGTTCTTC.

This clone was seen a few times. The chain has TRBV3-1 (or the pseudogene TRBV3-2) and TRBJ1-2; TRBD1 might be the D (6 bases). The length of the CDR3 is 15 residues. V lost 0 bases and J lost 8, with 16 bases in between. In germline, CDR1 is LGHDT, CDR2 YNNKEL (reference sequence). The CDR3 here is CASSQDSGTRSGYTF. CDR3 DNA: TGTGCCAGCAGCCAAGATTCTGGGACACGGTCGGGCTACACCTTC.

The rearrangement uses TRBV18 and TRBJ2-7, with 11 bases aligning to TRBD1. Germline V CDR1 and CDR2: KGHSH, LQKENI. This CDR3 is 15 amino acids long. The J segment lost 5 bases and the V segment lost 0 bases, leaving 3 bases of the junction unmatched. CDR3 region: CASSPPRDRGDEQYF. CDR3 nucleotide sequence: TGTGCCAGCTCACCACCCAGGGACAGGGGGGACGAGCAGTACTTC.

This clone was seen only once. DNA for the CDR3: TGTGCCAGCAGCTTAGTATATGGACAGGAAAACATTCAGTACTTC. Translating gives CASSLVYGQENIQYF. The chain combines TRBV7-2 with TRBJ2-4; 7 nucleotides match TRBD1. Germline V gene sequence: CDR1 SGHTA, CDR2 FQGNSA. J gave up 5 bases and V 1 base, and 5 bases lay outside the gene matches. CDR3 length: 15 residues.

This clone has just one count. This chain links TRBV19 with TRBJ2-3; TRBD1 matches 8 bases. Germline V gene lookup returns CDR1 LNHDA and CDR2 SQIVND (reference sequence). The CDR3 totals 13 residues. V was clipped by 5 bases and J by 3 bases; unmatched bases: 1. The DNA for the CDR3 is TGTGCCAGTAGTGGACAGGGAACAGATACGCAGTATTTT. Its protein product is CASSGQGTDTQYF.

The CDR3 nucleotides read TGTGCCAGCAGCTGGGTGGGGGGATACTCCTACGAGCAGTACTTC. It translates to CASSWVGGYSYEQYF. The chain uses TRBV5-6 and TRBJ2-7; D might be TRBD2 (6 bases). Germline CDR1 SGHDT, CDR2 YYEEEE. The V and J ends lost 3 bases and 0 bases respectively, with 13 bases between them. This CDR3 comprises 15 residues.